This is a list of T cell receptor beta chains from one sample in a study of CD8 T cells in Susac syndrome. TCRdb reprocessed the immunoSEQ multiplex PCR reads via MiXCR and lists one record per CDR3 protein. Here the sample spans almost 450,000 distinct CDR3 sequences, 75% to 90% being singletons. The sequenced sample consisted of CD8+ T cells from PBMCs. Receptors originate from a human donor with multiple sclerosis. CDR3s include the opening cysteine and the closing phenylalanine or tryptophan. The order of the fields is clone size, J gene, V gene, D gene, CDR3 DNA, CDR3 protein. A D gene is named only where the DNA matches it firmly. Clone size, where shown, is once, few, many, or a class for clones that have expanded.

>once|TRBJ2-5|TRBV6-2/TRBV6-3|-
TGTGCCAGCAGTAACACTGGGGAGACCCAGTACTTC
CASSNTGETQYF
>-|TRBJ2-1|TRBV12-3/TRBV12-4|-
TGTGCCAGCAGTCTAGGGACACTGTATCACAATGAGCAGTTCTTC
CASSLGTLYHNEQFF
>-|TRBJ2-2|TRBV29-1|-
-
CSVEINSGSCFF
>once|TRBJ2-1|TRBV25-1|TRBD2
TGTGCCAGCAGAAGCGGGGAGGGCTACAATGAGCAGTTCTTC
CASRSGEGYNEQFF
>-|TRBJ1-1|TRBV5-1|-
TGCGCCAGCAGCCCCCCAGGGATATCCTCCGAAGCTTTCTTT
CASSPPGISSEAFF
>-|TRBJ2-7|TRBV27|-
TGTGCCAGCAGTAAAGGAGGGCCTCTCTACGAGCAGTACTTC
CASSKGGPLYEQYF
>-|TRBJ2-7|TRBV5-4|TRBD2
TGTGCCAGCAGCTTTGGGACTAGCGGCGAAGATTCAGAGCAGTACTTC
CASSFGTSGEDSEQYF
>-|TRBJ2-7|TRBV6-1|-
TGTGCCAGCAGTGAACCCCTAAAAGGGTACGAGCAGTACTTC
CASSEPLKGYEQYF
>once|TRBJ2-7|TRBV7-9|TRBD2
TGTGCCAGCAGCCCGACAAGCGGGAGGGGCTACGAGCAGTACTTC
CASSPTSGRGYEQYF
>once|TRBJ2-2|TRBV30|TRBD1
TGTGCCTGGAGCATACAGGGGGCGCCCGGGGAGCTGTTTTTT
CAWSIQGAPGELFF